The sequence of this T cell receptor beta chain was determined in a study of naive and memory T cell subsets. Ligated cDNA underwent four rounds of PCR with nested alpha and beta constant region primers and SP2. TCRdb re-derived calls from the 5' RACE reads in MiXCR, one entry per CDR3 protein. The table has about 59,000 distinct CDR3 sequences, approximately 8% seen once. Germline V gene sequence: CDR1 SGDLS, CDR2 YYNGEE. The CDR3 covers 15 residues. V lost 3 bases and J lost 6; bases outside the gene matches: 5. TCR cDNA received a 3' ligated oligonucleotide that carried a UMI. This clonotype has a handful of counts.

The sequence was collected from a female donor in good health. The chain links TRBV9 to TRBJ2-1, with 11 bases lining up with TRBD2. Written as DNA, the CDR3 is TGTGCCAGCAGCGAACTAGCGGGAGACGGCAATGAGCAGTTCTTC. Residues: CASSELAGDGNEQFF. Using reference TRBV9 and TRBJ2-1 for the parts outside the CDR3, the full variable domain is DSGVTQTPKHLITATGQRVTLRCSPRSGDLSVYWYQQSLDQGLQFLIQYYNGEERAKGNILERFSAQQFPDLHSELNLSSLELGDSALYFCASSELAGDGNEQFFGPGTRLTVL.